The present TCR beta chain was sequenced within a study of identical twins. Each donor (without exception) was a healthy Caucasian. MiXCR, run by TCRdb on the 5' RACE reads, gives a single entry per CDR3 protein. The sample has 350,000 or so distinct CDR3 sequences, 10% to 15% seen once. Concerning this clonotype: Its antigen is undetermined.

Study-level findings and limits: The study found weaker excess twin sharing in beta out-of-frame sequences. Twin pairs' shared out-of-frame alpha sequences were enriched in low generation probability. Cord blood beta clonotypes present at high abundance carried fewer insertions; no such pattern appeared in memory repertoires.

This sample was also put to use in a study of yellow fever vaccine responses in identical twins.

The sequence was collected from a woman in her late teens or twenties in good health. The source material was CD8+ T cells sorted from blood.

CDR3 in DNA: TGTGCCAGCAGTTGGGCGGGAGGCCAAGAGACCCAGTACTTC. It specifies CASSWAGGQETQYF. The V and J genes are TRBV12-3 or TRBV12-4 and TRBJ2-5; 8 bases agree with TRBD2. Trimming took 4 bases from V and 1 from J; bases not matched to a gene: 2. The CDR3 has 14 residues.